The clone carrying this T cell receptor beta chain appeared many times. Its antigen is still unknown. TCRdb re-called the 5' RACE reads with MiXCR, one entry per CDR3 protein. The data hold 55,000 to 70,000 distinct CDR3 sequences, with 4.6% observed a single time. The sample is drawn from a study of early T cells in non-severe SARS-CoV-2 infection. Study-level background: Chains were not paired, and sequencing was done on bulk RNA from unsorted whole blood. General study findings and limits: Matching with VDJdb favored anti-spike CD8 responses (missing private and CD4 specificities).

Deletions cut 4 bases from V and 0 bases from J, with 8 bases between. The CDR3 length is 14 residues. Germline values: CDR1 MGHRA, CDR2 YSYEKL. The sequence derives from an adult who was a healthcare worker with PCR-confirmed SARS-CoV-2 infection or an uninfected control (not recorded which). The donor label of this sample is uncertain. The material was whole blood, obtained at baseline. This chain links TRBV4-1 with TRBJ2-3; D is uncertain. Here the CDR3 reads CASSRGTSTDTQYF. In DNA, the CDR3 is TGCGCCAGCAGCCGAGGAACTAGCACAGATACGCAGTATTTT.